One T cell receptor beta chain is described in this entry. Its target is unknown. This sample is part of a study of molecular identifiers for immune sequencing clone quantification. One entry per CDR3 protein, called by TCRdb with MiXCR from the PCR reads. In the table there are about 98,000 distinct CDR3 sequences, about 32% of which are singletons. Naive CD8 libraries used roughly 17,000 to 1,000,000 sorted cells and 10%, 30% or 50% RNA. CDR1 and CDR2 (germline): LGHNA, YSLEER. The CDR3 is made up of 15 amino acids. Trimming took 1 base from V and 0 from J, leaving 7 bases between them. Study-wide findings and caveats: In naive cells, clones above 20 RNA copies held under 1% of molecules, whereas in effector cells they held over 97%. Spiked Jurkat TCR RNA originating from one cell could reportedly be identified amid one million naive cells.

This TCR derives from a human donor in good health. Some libraries in this study had Jurkat cell RNA spiked in. Sequenced sample: naive CD8+ T cells from blood, with Jurkat cell RNA spiked in. Subset in this sample: FACS-sorted CD8+CD4-CCR7+CD45RA+ naive T cells. The chain links TRBV4-3 to TRBJ2-1; D ambiguous. The CDR3 nucleotides read TGCGCCAGCAGCCAAGGTCAGTTCTCCTACAATGAGCAGTTCTTC. Encoded protein: CASSQGQFSYNEQFF.